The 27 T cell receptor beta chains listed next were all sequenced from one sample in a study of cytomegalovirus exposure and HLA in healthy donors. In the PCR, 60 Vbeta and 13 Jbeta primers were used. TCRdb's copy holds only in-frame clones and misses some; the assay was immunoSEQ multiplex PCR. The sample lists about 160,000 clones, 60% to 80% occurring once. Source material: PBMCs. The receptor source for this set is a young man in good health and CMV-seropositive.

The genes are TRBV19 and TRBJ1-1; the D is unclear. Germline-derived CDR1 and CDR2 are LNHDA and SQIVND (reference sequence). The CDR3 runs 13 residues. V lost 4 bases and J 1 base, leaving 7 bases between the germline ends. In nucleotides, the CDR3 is TGTGCCAGTAGTAATCAGAAGAACACTGAAGCTTTCTTT. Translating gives CASSNQKNTEAFF.

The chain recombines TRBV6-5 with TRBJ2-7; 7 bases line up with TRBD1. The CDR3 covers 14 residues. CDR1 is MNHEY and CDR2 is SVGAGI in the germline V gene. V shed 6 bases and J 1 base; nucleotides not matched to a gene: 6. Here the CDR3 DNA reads TGTGCCAGCAGATCGACAGGGAAATCCTACGAGCAGTACGTC. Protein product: CASRSTGKSYEQYV.

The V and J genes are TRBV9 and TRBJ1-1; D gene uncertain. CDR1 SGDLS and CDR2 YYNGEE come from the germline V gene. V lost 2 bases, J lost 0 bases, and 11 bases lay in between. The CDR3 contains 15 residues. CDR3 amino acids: CASSVNLEMNTEAFF. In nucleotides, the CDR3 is TGTGCCAGCAGCGTCAATCTCGAGATGAACACTGAAGCTTTCTTT.

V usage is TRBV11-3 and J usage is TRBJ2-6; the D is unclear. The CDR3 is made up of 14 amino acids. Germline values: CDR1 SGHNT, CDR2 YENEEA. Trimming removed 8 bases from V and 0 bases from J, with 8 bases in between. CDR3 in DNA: TGTGCCAGCCTCGTGAGCTCTGGGGCCAACGTCCTGACTTTC. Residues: CASLVSSGANVLTF.

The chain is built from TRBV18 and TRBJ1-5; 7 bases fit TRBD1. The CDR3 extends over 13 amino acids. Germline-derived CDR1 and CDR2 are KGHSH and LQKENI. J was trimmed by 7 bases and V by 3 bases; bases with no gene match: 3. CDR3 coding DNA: TGTGCCAGCTCACCGGGACAGTACCAGCCCCAGCATTTT. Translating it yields CASSPGQYQPQHF.

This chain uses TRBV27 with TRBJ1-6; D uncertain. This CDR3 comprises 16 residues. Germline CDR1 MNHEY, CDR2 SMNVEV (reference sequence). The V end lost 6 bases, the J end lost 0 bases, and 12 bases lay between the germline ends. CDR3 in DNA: TGTGCCAGCAGCCAATGGGCGGGCTCCTATAATTCACCCCTCCACTTT. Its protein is CASSQWAGSYNSPLHF.

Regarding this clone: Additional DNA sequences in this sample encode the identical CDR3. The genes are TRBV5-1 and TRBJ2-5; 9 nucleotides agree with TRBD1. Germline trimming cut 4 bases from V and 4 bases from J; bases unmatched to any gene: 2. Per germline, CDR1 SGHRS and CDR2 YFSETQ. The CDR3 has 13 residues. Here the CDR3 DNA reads TGCGCCAGCAGCAGGGGACAGGGAGAGACCCAGTACTTC. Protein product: CASSRGQGETQYF. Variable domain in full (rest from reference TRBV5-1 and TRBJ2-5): KAGVTQTPRYLIKTRGQQVTLSCSPISGHRSVSWYQQTPGQGLQFLFEYFSETQRNKGNFPGRFSGRQFSNSRSEMNVSTLELGDSALYLCASSRGQGETQYFGPGTRLLVL.

CDR3 in DNA: TGTGCCAGCAGCTTAGCGCTAACGGGGGTCGTGGCCGTAGATCTCCACTTT. This encodes CASSLALTGVVAVDLHF. This sequence joins TRBV7-2 and TRBJ1-6; weak D call: TRBD1 (5 bases). This CDR3 spans 17 amino acids. CDR1 is SGHTA and CDR2 is FQGNSA in the germline V gene. V lost 0 bases and J 16 bases, leaving 25 bases between the germline ends.

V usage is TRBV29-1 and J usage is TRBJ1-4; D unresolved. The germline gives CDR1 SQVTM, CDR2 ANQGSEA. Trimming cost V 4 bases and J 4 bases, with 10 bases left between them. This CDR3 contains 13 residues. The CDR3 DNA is TGCAGCGTTGGAGGCGGGGATAATGAAAAACTGTTTTTT. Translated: CSVGGGDNEKLFF.

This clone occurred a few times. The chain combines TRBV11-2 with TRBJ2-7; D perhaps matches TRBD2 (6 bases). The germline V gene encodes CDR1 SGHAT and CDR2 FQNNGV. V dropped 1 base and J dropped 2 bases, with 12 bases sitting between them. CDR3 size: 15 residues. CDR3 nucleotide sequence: TGTGCCAGCAGCTTAGGGGATAGCGGAACCTACGAGCAGTACGTC. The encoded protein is CASSLGDSGTYEQYV.

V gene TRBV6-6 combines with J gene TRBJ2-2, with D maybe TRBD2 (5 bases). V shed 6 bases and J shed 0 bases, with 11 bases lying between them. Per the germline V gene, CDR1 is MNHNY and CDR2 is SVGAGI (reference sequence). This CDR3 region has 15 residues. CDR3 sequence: CASSPTGANTGELFF. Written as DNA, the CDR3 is TGTGCCAGCAGCCCCACCGGGGCGAACACCGGGGAGCTGTTTTTT.

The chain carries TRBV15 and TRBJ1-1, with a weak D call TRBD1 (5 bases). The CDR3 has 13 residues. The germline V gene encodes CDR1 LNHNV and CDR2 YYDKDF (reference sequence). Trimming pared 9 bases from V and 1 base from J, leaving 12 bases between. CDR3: CATGGGGNTEAFF. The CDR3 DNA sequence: TGTGCCACGGGCGGCGGGGGGAACACTGAAGCTTTCTTT.

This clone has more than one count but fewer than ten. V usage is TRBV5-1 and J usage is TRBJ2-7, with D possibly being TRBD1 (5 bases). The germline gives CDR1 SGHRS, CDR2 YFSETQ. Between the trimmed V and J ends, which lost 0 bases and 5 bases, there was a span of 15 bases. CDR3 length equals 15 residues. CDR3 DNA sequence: TGCGCCAGCAGCTTGGGAAGGGGTATGAGGAACGAGCAGTACGTC. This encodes CASSLGRGMRNEQYV.

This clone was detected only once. CDR3 sequence reads: CASRGQGLYQPQHF. The DNA of the CDR3 is TGTGCCAGCAGGGGACAGGGGTTATATCAGCCCCAGCATTTT. The chain employs TRBV2 and TRBJ1-5; 10 bases are a match to TRBD1. The CDR3 length is 14 residues. The trim removed 6 bases at V and 5 bases at J, leaving 4 bases unmatched. CDR1 and CDR2 from the germline V gene are SNHLY and FYNNEI. Using reference TRBV2 and TRBJ1-5 for the parts outside the CDR3, the full variable domain is EPEVTQTPSHQVTQMGQEVILRCVPISNHLYFYWYRQILGQKVEFLVSFYNNEISEKSEIFDDQFSVERPDGSNFTLKIRSTKLEDSAMYFCASRGQGLYQPQHFGDGTRLSIL.

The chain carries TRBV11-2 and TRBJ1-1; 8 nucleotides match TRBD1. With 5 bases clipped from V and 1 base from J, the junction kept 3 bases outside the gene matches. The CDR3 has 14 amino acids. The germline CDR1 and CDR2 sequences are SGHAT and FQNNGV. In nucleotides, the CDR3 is TGTGCCAGCAGCATAACAGGGGGGAACACTGAAGCTTTCTTT. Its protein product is CASSITGGNTEAFF.

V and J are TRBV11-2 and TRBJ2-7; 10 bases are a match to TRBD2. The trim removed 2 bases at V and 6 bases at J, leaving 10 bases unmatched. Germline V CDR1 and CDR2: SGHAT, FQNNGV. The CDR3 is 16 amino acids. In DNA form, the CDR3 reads TGTGCCAGCAGCTTATTCCGGCTAGCGGGAGCGGGCGAGCAGTACGTC. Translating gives CASSLFRLAGAGEQYV.

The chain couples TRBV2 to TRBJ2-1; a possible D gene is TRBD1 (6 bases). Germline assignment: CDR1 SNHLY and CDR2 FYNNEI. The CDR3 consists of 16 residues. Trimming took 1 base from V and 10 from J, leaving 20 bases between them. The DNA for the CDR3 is TGTGCCAGCAGTGAAGAGGGGGTTTCAGGGGTGGACGAGCAGTTCTTC. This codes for CASSEEGVSGVDEQFF.

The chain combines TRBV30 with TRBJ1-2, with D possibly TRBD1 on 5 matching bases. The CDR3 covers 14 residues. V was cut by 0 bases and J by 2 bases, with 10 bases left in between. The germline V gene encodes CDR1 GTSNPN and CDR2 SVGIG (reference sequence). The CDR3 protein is CAWSVRGVNYGYTF. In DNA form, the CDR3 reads TGTGCCTGGAGTGTACGGGGGGTGAACTATGGCTACACCTTC.

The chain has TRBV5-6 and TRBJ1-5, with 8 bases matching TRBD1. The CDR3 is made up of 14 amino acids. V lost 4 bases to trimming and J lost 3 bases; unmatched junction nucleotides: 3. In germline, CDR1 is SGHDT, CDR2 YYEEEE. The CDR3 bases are TGTGCCAGCAGCGACAGGGGTTCCAATCAGCCCCAGCATTTT. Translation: CASSDRGSNQPQHF.

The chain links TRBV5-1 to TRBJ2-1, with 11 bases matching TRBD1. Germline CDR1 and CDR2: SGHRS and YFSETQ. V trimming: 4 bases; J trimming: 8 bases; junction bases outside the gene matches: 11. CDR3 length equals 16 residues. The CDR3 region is CASSPSGQGAVDEQFF. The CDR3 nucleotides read TGCGCCAGCAGCCCCTCAGGACAGGGGGCGGTAGATGAGCAGTTCTTC.

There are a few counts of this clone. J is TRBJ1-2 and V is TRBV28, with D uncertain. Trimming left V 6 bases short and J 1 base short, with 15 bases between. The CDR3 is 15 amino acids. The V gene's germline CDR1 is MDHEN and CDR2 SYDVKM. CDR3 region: CASRGLPPNNYGYTF. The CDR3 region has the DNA TGTGCCAGCAGAGGACTCCCGCCCAATAACTATGGCTACACCTTC.

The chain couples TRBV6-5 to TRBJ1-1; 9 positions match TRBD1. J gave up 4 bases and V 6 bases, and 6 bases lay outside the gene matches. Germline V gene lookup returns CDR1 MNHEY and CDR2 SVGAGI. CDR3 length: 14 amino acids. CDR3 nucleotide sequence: TGTGCCAGCAGCCCCGACAGGGGGATCACTGAAGCTTTCTTT. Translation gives CASSPDRGITEAFF.

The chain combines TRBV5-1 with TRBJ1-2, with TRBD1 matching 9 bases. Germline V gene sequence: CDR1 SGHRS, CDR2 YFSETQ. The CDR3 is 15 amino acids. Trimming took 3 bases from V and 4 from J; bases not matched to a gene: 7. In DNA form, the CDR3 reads TGCGCCAGCAGCTCGGCCGGGACAGGGACCTATGGCTACACCTTC. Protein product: CASSSAGTGTYGYTF.

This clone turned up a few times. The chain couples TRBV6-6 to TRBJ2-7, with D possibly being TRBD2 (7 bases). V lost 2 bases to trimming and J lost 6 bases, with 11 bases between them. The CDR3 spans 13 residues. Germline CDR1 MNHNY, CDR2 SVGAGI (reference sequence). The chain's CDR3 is CASSYRGALEQYV. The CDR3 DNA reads TGTGCCAGCAGTTACCGGGGGGCGCTCGAGCAGTACGTC.

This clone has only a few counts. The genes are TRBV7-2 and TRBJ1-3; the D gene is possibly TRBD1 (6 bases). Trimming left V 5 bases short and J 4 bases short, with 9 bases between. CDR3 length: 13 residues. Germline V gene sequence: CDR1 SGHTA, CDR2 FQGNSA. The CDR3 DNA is TGTGCCAGCAGCGCCACAGGGGGAAACACCATATATTTT. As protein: CASSATGGNTIYF.

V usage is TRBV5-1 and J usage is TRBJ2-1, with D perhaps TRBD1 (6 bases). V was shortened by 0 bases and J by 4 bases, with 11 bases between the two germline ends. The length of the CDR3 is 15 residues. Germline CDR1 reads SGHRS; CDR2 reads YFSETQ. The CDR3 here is CASSLEYREYNEQFF. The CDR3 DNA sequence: TGCGCCAGCAGCTTGGAATACAGGGAATACAATGAGCAGTTCTTC.

CDR3 DNA sequence: TGTGCCACCCCCTCTCCTAACTATGGCTACACCTTC. This sequence encodes CATPSPNYGYTF. The rearrangement uses TRBV28 and TRBJ1-2; D is ambiguous. V was trimmed by 10 bases and J by 0 bases, leaving 9 bases between them. This CDR3 is 12 amino acids long. Germline CDR1 is MDHEN and CDR2 is SYDVKM.